The T cell receptor (beta chain) described here comes from a study of T cell responses to AZD1222 COVID-19 vaccine (dated by TCRdb to the early 2020s). About the full investigation: AZD1222 recipients whose second dose came at about 4 weeks and those whose second dose came at about 12 weeks were combined into one group, since spike-specific TCR depth and breadth did not differ between the two schedules. TCR sequencing covered roughly 230 trial participants: about 210 given two doses of AZD1222 and about 26 given two doses of MenACWY control vaccine. Trial participants were enrolled into age subgroups of 18-55, 56-69 and 70-plus years, which contained roughly 150, 30 and 60 TCR-sequenced participants, respectively.

The CDR3 regions of human TCRbeta chains were analyzed by immunosequencing. The original methods were these. TCRs in the repertoires were matched against a reference library of SARS-CoV-2-specific TCRs that had been generated with the MIRA antigen-specificity platform. Breadth was defined as the fraction of unique TCRs that were SARS-CoV-2-associated, and depth was defined as the fraction of total T cells that were SARS-CoV-2-associated. Each spike-specific TCR was assigned to its reactive spike region and to a CD4 or CD8 class using the MIRA data. Log10-transformed breadth and depth values were compared by one-way ANOVA with Sidak's multiple comparisons tests. TCRdb took over this immuneACCESS table, retaining in-frame rearrangements with V and J assigned. Such tables are incomplete; in checked studies, under half of the missing clones stem from an unresolved V gene, and the remainder is unexplained. V, J and clone size are those of that table, while D and trimming were read from the DNA. A total of about 120,000 clones appear in this sample, more than 85% of them only once. The ten top clones hold 4.5% of the sample.

The CDR3 measures 12 amino acids from cysteine to phenylalanine. Here the CDR3 DNA is all that survives: 36 bases in frame from base 1. Trimming takes 5 bases from V and 5 bases from J, and the germline ends sit 7 bases apart. The germline V gene specifies SNHLY as CDR1 and FYNNEI as CDR2. What the authors observed across the whole study: Most participants were white British and females outnumbered males, and the authors suggested that clonal diversity may have been underestimated. Only 5 to 7 AZD1222 recipients were SARS-CoV-2 seropositive at baseline, limiting conclusions about previously exposed vaccinees. The whole spike protein was spanned by vaccine-associated CD4 TCRs, and dominant responses were seen in regions 160-218 and 743-854. The 56-69-year group was small, and its depth increase did not reach significance, likely because of low power. After two AZD1222 doses, spike-specific TCR breadth and depth were significantly higher than at day 0 and than in MenACWY recipients. Because no day 14 peak-response samples were available, repertoires were characterized only after the peak T cell response. Reportedly, close to half of the unique spike-specific TCRs recognized epitopes lying outside the regions that are mutated in the B.1.351 and B.1.1.7 variants.

Per the publication, the time point label means: baseline before first vaccination. Vaccinee samples came from UK trials COV001 and COV002, including a single-blind randomized controlled phase 2/3 trial of AZD1222 (ChAdOx1 nCoV-19) in healthy adults. For TCRbeta chain sequencing, PBMC samples from trial participants were taken at day 0 and at day 28 after the second dose. In the case of this clone: Its antigen has not been determined. Base quality data are lacking; no much larger clone is found one base away.

This TCR was sampled from an adult in good health. The source material was peripheral blood, sampled on day 0 of AZD1222 vaccination. This chain joins TRBV2 to TRBJ2-1, with the D gene call left open. DNA sequence: TGTGCCAGCAGTCCATCCAACAATGAGCAGTTCTTC. Translated, it gives CASSPSNNEQFF.